Presented here are 20 T cell receptor beta chains from one specimen sequenced in a study of cytomegalovirus exposure and HLA in healthy donors. Primers: 60 Vbeta forward and 13 Jbeta reverse. The method was immunoSEQ multiplex PCR; TCRdb's version includes in-frame clones alone and lacks a portion of them. The data hold roughly 120,000 clones, with approximately 74% observed a single time. The sequencing input was PBMCs. Receptors originate from a woman between 45 and 65 years old in good health and CMV-seropositive.

The rearrangement uses TRBV19 and TRBJ1-1, with 7 bases fitting TRBD1. Germline V CDR1 and CDR2: LNHDA, SQIVND (reference sequence). V lost 7 bases and J lost 0; bases outside the gene matches: 5. The CDR3 length is 14 residues. CDR3 in amino acids: CASIQGQMNTEAFF. In DNA, the CDR3 is TGTGCCAGTATCCAGGGACAGATGAACACTGAAGCTTTCTTT.

This chain uses TRBV10-3 with TRBJ1-2; D remains ambiguous. Germline-derived CDR1 and CDR2 are ENHRY and SYGVKD. With 4 bases removed from V and 4 bases from J, the gap between germline ends came to 16 bases. This CDR3 is 15 amino acids long. The CDR3 DNA reads as TGTGCCATCAGTGCTCCCGAGGAATCAATCTATGGCTACACCTTC. It yields the protein CAISAPEESIYGYTF.

With regard to this clone: An end of the junction does not agree with germline; a read error may underlie this. This chain's CDR3 is CASSFAGTEPSLNF. The CDR3 coding sequence is TGTGCCAGCAGCTTCGCAGGGACAGAACCTAGTTTAAACTTC. This chain joins TRBV7-9 and TRBJ2-7; 7 bases are a match to TRBD1. This CDR3 has 14 amino acids. Germline CDR1 and CDR2: SEHNR and FQNEAQ (reference sequence).

Turning to this clone: This same CDR3 is encoded by further DNA sequences in the sample. The chain links TRBV6-5 to TRBJ2-7, with 7 bases aligning to TRBD1. Trimming took 5 bases from V and 2 from J; bases not matched to a gene: 3. The CDR3 runs 13 residues. Germline CDR1 is MNHEY and CDR2 is SVGAGI. The CDR3 DNA reads TGTGCCAGCAGTGACAGGGCCCCCTACGAGCAGTACTTC. Protein sequence: CASSDRAPYEQYF.

The rearrangement uses TRBV6-5 and TRBJ2-4; D perhaps matches TRBD2 (5 bases). V was pared by 5 bases and J by 7 bases, with 15 bases between. Germline V CDR1 and CDR2: MNHEY, SVGAGI. The CDR3 is 14 amino acids. The CDR3 protein is CASSPAGNMNIQYF. As DNA, the CDR3 is TGTGCCAGCAGTCCCGCCGGGAATATGAACATTCAGTACTTC.

This chain connects TRBV4-3 to TRBJ1-1; TRBD1 matches at 7 bases. V gave up 0 bases and J gave up 3 bases; unmatched junction bases: 7. Germline V CDR1 and CDR2: LGHNA, YSLEER. The CDR3 consists of 16 residues. CDR3 in amino acids: CASSQEVTGRYTEAFF. CDR3 DNA: TGCGCCAGCAGCCAAGAAGTGACAGGGAGATACACTGAAGCTTTCTTT.

The rearrangement joins TRBV18 to TRBJ1-4; possibly TRBD1 for D (6 bases). The CDR3 extends over 16 amino acids. In germline, CDR1 is KGHSH, CDR2 LQKENI. The V and J ends lost 4 bases and 5 bases respectively, with 17 bases between them. CDR3 DNA sequence: TGTGCCAGCTCACAGAATGGACAGTATTCCAATGAAAAACTGTTTTTT. As protein: CASSQNGQYSNEKLFF.

This chain joins TRBV7-8 and TRBJ2-1, with 9 bases fitting TRBD1. In germline, CDR1 is SGHVS, CDR2 FQNEAQ. The J segment lost 10 bases and the V segment lost 3 bases, leaving 7 bases of the junction unmatched. The CDR3 is 14 residues long. CDR3 sequence: CASSFGTGSREQFF. CDR3 DNA: TGTGCCAGCAGCTTCGGGACAGGGTCCAGAGAGCAGTTCTTC.

The rearrangement uses TRBV12-5 and TRBJ2-1; 8 bases agree with TRBD2. The germline gives CDR1 LGHNT, CDR2 FRNRAP. After removal of 4 bases from V and 16 bases from J, the junction contained 6 bases not matched to a gene. The CDR3 runs to 11 residues. CDR3 sequence reads: CASGSAGVAFF. The CDR3, as DNA: TGTGCTAGTGGTTCAGCGGGAGTTGCATTCTTC.

The gene calls are TRBV28 and TRBJ2-7; D is possibly TRBD1 (6 bases). The CDR3 spans 16 residues. Germline CDR1 is MDHEN and CDR2 is SYDVKM. V was pared by 1 base and J by 0 bases, with 13 bases between. The CDR3: CASSLSSGVPSYEQYF. The DNA for the CDR3 is TGTGCCAGCAGTTTATCGTCAGGGGTCCCCTCCTACGAGCAGTACTTC.

This chain uses TRBV9 with TRBJ2-2; D remains ambiguous. CDR3 length: 16 residues. Trimming removed 0 bases from V and 3 bases from J, with 12 bases in between. Germline V CDR1 and CDR2: SGDLS, YYNGEE. CDR3 amino acids: CASSVDRYLYTGELFF. The CDR3 DNA follows: TGTGCCAGCAGCGTAGACAGATACCTCTACACCGGGGAGCTGTTTTTT.

The chain employs TRBV7-3 and TRBJ2-7; 9 nucleotides agree with TRBD2. Germline lookup yields CDR1 SGHTA and CDR2 FQGTGA. After removal of 1 base from V and 6 bases from J, the junction contained 4 bases not matched to a gene. The CDR3 extends over 14 amino acids. The CDR3 sequence: CASSLISGSGEQYF. CDR3 nucleotides: TGTGCCAGCAGCTTAATTAGCGGGAGCGGCGAGCAGTACTTC.

This chain joins TRBV5-1 and TRBJ2-3, with 7 nucleotides matching TRBD2. CDR1 and CDR2 (germline): SGHRS, YFSETQ. There are 14 residues in the CDR3. Trimming took 6 bases from V and 4 from J; bases not matched to a gene: 8. The CDR3 sequence: CASKLAGSPDTQYF. In DNA form, the CDR3 reads TGCGCCAGCAAATTAGCGGGTTCCCCAGATACGCAGTATTTT.

This chain uses TRBV12-5 with TRBJ1-5; 10 positions agree with TRBD1. With V trimmed by 6 bases and J by 5 bases, 4 bases remained unmatched. Germline V CDR1 and CDR2: LGHNT, FRNRAP. The CDR3 has 14 residues. This CDR3 reads CASGRQGAYQPQHF. In DNA, the CDR3 is TGTGCTAGTGGCCGACAGGGGGCGTATCAGCCCCAGCATTTT.

This chain links TRBV15 with TRBJ2-5; 8 bases agree with TRBD1. V gave up 3 bases and J gave up 3 bases; unmatched junction bases: 6. Germline lookup yields CDR1 LNHNV and CDR2 YYDKDF (reference sequence). CDR3 length: 15 residues. DNA of the CDR3: TGTGCCACCAGCAGTCCGGACAGGGCTAAAGAGACCCAGTACTTC. As protein: CATSSPDRAKETQYF.

The rearrangement joins TRBV28 to TRBJ2-3; 9 bases agree with TRBD1. The CDR3 runs to 16 residues. Per germline, CDR1 MDHEN and CDR2 SYDVKM. V lost 6 bases and J lost 1; bases outside the gene matches: 8. The CDR3 region has the DNA TGTGCCAGCAGCGACAGGGGGATGCTTGGCACAGATACGCAGTATTTT. Protein: CASSDRGMLGTDTQYF.

This clone was picked up a small number of times. The chain employs TRBV10-3 and TRBJ1-5, with TRBD1 as a possible D gene (6 bases). This CDR3 spans 15 amino acids. Germline CDR1 is ENHRY and CDR2 is SYGVKD. The germline V and J ends were trimmed by 0 bases and 4 bases, with 10 bases remaining between them. The CDR3 is CAISESNQGNQPQHF. CDR3 sequence (DNA): TGTGCCATCAGTGAGTCTAATCAGGGGAATCAGCCCCAGCATTTT.

This clone was seen a single time. The chain carries TRBV19 and TRBJ2-5, with 12 bases matching TRBD2. V lost 7 bases to trimming and J lost 1 base; unmatched junction nucleotides: 4. The length of the CDR3 is 15 residues. The germline CDR1 and CDR2 sequences are LNHDA and SQIVND (reference sequence). The CDR3 spells CASTVTSGGQETQYF. The CDR3 region has the DNA TGTGCCAGTACAGTGACTAGCGGGGGCCAAGAGACCCAGTACTTC.

The chain links TRBV7-2 to TRBJ2-3; 9 bases match TRBD1. The CDR3 totals 15 residues. V lost 5 bases, J lost 4 bases, and 7 bases stayed unmatched. Per the germline V gene, CDR1 is SGHTA and CDR2 is FQGNSA. The CDR3 nucleotides read TGTGCCAGCAGCCCACAGGGGGCGAGGTCAGATACGCAGTATTTT. Translation: CASSPQGARSDTQYF.

J is TRBJ1-4 and V is TRBV2, with no clear D. This CDR3 is built from 14 residues. Trimming removed 1 base at V and 1 base at J, with 4 bases between. CDR1 and CDR2 from the germline V gene are SNHLY and FYNNEI. The CDR3 nucleotides are TGTGCCAGCAGTGAAGACAGAACTAATGAAAAACTGTTTTTT. This gives the protein CASSEDRTNEKLFF.